A single sample is the source of the 32 T cell receptor beta chains below, sequenced in a study of blood T cell repertoires in COVID-19. Clones were sequenced by immunoSEQ multiplex PCR, and TCRdb holds only the in-frame ones, with some missing. The sample gives 70,000 to 80,000 clones, about 90% of which show up once; around 12% is in the top ten. Material: peripheral blood. Receptors originate from a human donor in a cohort sampled during active COVID-19.

V and J are TRBV5-1 and TRBJ2-7; 9 bases align to TRBD1. This CDR3 has 14 amino acids. Germline CDR1 SGHRS, CDR2 YFSETQ. V shed 1 base, J shed 2 bases, and the junction held 1 base outside the gene matches. This chain's CDR3 is CASSLTGGTYEQYF. The DNA for the CDR3 is TGCGCCAGCAGCTTGACAGGGGGCACCTACGAGCAGTACTTC.

The rearrangement links TRBV5-1 to TRBJ2-2; D gene unclear. V lost 4 bases and J 5 bases, leaving 6 bases between the germline ends. CDR1 and CDR2 (germline): SGHRS, YFSETQ. CDR3 length: 12 amino acids. The CDR3 region is CASSRKTGELFF. The CDR3 DNA is TGCGCCAGCAGCCGTAAAACCGGGGAGCTGTTTTTT.

The chain links TRBV15 to TRBJ1-5; 7 bases match TRBD1. Germline V CDR1 and CDR2: LNHNV, YYDKDF (reference sequence). This CDR3 is 19 amino acids long. The V gene end was trimmed by 1 base and the J gene end by 0 bases; junction bases not matched to a gene: 12. CDR3: CATSRGPRTGPYSNQPQHF. DNA for the CDR3: TGTGCCACCAGCAGAGGGCCTAGGACAGGACCTTATAGCAATCAGCCCCAGCATTTT.

This chain connects TRBV19 to TRBJ1-1; D remains unclear. V was shortened by 7 bases and J by 1 base, with 16 bases between the two germline ends. CDR1 LNHDA and CDR2 SQIVND come from the germline V gene (reference sequence). The CDR3 runs to 15 residues. For the CDR3, the DNA is TGTGCCAGTACCACCTTGAGGGCTGCGAACACTGAAGCTTTCTTT. It yields the protein CASTTLRAANTEAFF.

The V call is TRBV7-8, the J call TRBJ2-7; D unresolved. From germline, CDR1 is SGHVS and CDR2 FQNEAQ. Trimming took off 1 base at V and 8 bases at J, with 6 bases between the two ends. The CDR3 covers 11 residues. The DNA for the CDR3 is TGTGCCAGCAGCTTAGACTCCCAGCAGTACTTC. Translation gives CASSLDSQQYF.

With respect to this clone: An end of the junction differs from the germline gene, which may be a read error. Other DNA variants within this sample encode the same CDR3. The chain has TRBV5-1 and TRBJ2-2; 9 bases are a match to TRBD2. CDR1 and CDR2 from the germline V gene are SGHRS and YFSETQ. This CDR3 spans 16 amino acids. The CDR3 is CASSLNRGGGAGELFF. CDR3 coding DNA: TGCGCCAGTAGCTTGAATCGCGGGGGGGGCGCCGGGGAGCTGTTTTTT.

V is TRBV6-5 and J is TRBJ2-5, with D perhaps matching TRBD1 (5 bases). The CDR3 runs to 15 residues. Germline V gene lookup returns CDR1 MNHEY and CDR2 SVGAGI. With 3 bases removed from V and 2 bases from J, the gap between germline ends came to 13 bases. The CDR3 sequence is CASSYGAGYQETQYF. Written as DNA, the CDR3 is TGTGCCAGCAGTTATGGTGCAGGGTATCAAGAGACCCAGTACTTC.

The chain employs TRBV30 and TRBJ1-1; D possibly corresponds to TRBD1 (5 bases). Trimming removed 1 base at V and 5 bases at J, with 14 bases between. Germline CDR1 is GTSNPN and CDR2 is SVGIG (reference sequence). The CDR3 runs 14 residues. CDR3: CAWSEIRGWTEAFF. CDR3 DNA sequence: TGTGCCTGGAGTGAGATAAGGGGTTGGACTGAAGCTTTCTTT.

The chain links TRBV19 to TRBJ1-2; no definite D call. V was cut by 6 bases and J by 2 bases, with 13 bases left in between. CDR3 length: 14 residues. The germline gives CDR1 LNHDA, CDR2 SQIVND (reference sequence). This CDR3 reads CASSNLISNYGYTF. For the CDR3, the DNA is TGTGCCAGTAGCAACCTAATATCGAACTATGGCTACACCTTC. Combining the CDR3 with reference TRBV19 and TRBJ1-2 gives the whole variable domain DGGITQSPKYLFRKEGQNVTLSCEQNLNHDAMYWYRQDPGQGLRLIYYSQIVNDFQKGDIAEGYSVSREKKESFPLTVTSAQKNPTAFYLCASSNLISNYGYTFGSGTRLTVV.

V is TRBV19 and J is TRBJ2-7; 8 nucleotides line up with TRBD1. Germline CDR1 is LNHDA and CDR2 is SQIVND (reference sequence). J was trimmed by 2 bases and V by 5 bases; bases with no gene match: 5. The CDR3 runs to 14 residues. The CDR3 sequence is CASSRQGSTYEQYF. In nucleotides, the CDR3 is TGTGCCAGTAGTCGACAGGGGAGTACCTACGAGCAGTACTTC.

The chain uses TRBV9 and TRBJ1-6; D is perhaps TRBD1 (6 bases). Trimming removed 0 bases from V and 8 bases from J, with 12 bases in between. CDR1 and CDR2 (germline): SGDLS, YYNGEE. The CDR3 has 15 residues. Written as DNA, the CDR3 is TGTGCCAGCAGCGTAGGGGGGGGGCAATATTCACCCCTCCACTTT. The encoded protein is CASSVGGGQYSPLHF. The full variable domain, rest sourced from reference TRBV9 and TRBJ1-6, is DSGVTQTPKHLITATGQRVTLRCSPRSGDLSVYWYQQSLDQGLQFLIQYYNGEERAKGNILERFSAQQFPDLHSELNLSSLELGDSALYFCASSVGGGQYSPLHFGNGTRLTVT.

This chain connects TRBV10-3 to TRBJ2-5; weak D call: TRBD2 (6 bases). Deletions cut 3 bases from V and 7 bases from J, with 9 bases between. The CDR3 loop spans 12 amino acids. The germline V gene has CDR1 ENHRY and CDR2 SYGVKD. This CDR3 reads CAISESGVTQYF. For the CDR3, the DNA is TGTGCCATCAGTGAATCGGGGGTGACCCAGTACTTC.

The genes are TRBV3-1 (or the pseudogene TRBV3-2) and TRBJ2-5, with 10 bases matching TRBD2. The trim removed 0 bases at V and 1 base at J, leaving 17 bases unmatched. The CDR3 spans 21 residues. The germline V gene has CDR1 LGHDT and CDR2 YNNKEL (reference sequence). Written as DNA, the CDR3 is TGTGCCAGCAGCCAAGACCCCTTAGCGGGGGGCCTCCAGAAATCCCAAGAGACCCAGTACTTC. Its translation: CASSQDPLAGGLQKSQETQYF.

The chain combines TRBV5-6 with TRBJ2-5, with TRBD1 matching 12 bases. V dropped 4 bases and J dropped 5; count of bases not matched to a gene: 6. Germline CDR1 and CDR2: SGHDT and YYEEEE. The CDR3 extends over 15 amino acids. CDR3 region: CASSEGQGAWETQYF. The CDR3 coding sequence is TGTGCCAGCAGCGAGGGACAGGGGGCCTGGGAGACCCAGTACTTC.

This clone was found a few times. V gene TRBV7-9 combines with J gene TRBJ1-6; 9 nucleotides line up with TRBD1. With 3 bases clipped from V and 5 bases from J, the junction kept 2 bases outside the gene matches. The length of the CDR3 is 15 residues. The germline gives CDR1 SEHNR, CDR2 FQNEAQ (reference sequence). CDR3 residues: CASSFRDRDNSPLHF. In nucleotides, the CDR3 is TGTGCCAGCAGCTTTCGGGACAGGGATAATTCACCCCTCCACTTT.

This chain links TRBV19 with TRBJ2-3; the D gene is possibly TRBD2 (5 bases). The CDR3 loop spans 15 amino acids. Germline V gives CDR1 LNHDA, CDR2 SQIVND (reference sequence). Trimming cost V 3 bases and J 4 bases, with 14 bases left between them. CDR3 in amino acids: CASSMVWNSADTQYF. CDR3 DNA: TGTGCCAGTAGTATGGTATGGAATAGCGCAGATACGCAGTATTTT.

This rearrangement joins TRBV5-4 to TRBJ2-3; 9 positions match TRBD2. The CDR3 spans 15 residues. Germline V gene data show CDR1 as SGHNT and CDR2 as YYREEE (reference sequence). The V and J ends lost 3 bases and 4 bases, in that order; junction bases with no gene match: 6. Written as DNA, the CDR3 is TGTGCCAGCAGCTGGGGGACTAGCTTGGCAGATACGCAGTATTTT. Translated, it gives CASSWGTSLADTQYF. The full variable domain, with the rest looked up from reference TRBV5-4 and TRBJ2-3, is ETGVTQSPTHLIKTRGQQVTLRCSSQSGHNTVSWYQQALGQGPQFIFQYYREEENGRGNFPPRFSGLQFPNYSSELNVNALELDDSALYLCASSWGTSLADTQYFGPGTRLTVL.

This clone was picked up a small number of times. V usage is TRBV5-1 and J usage is TRBJ1-3; TRBD1 agrees at 7 bases. CDR1 SGHRS and CDR2 YFSETQ come from the germline V gene. V shed 4 bases and J 0 bases; nucleotides not matched to a gene: 4. The CDR3 consists of 15 residues. The CDR3, as DNA: TGCGCCAGCAGCGCTACAGGGGACTCTGGAAACACCATATATTTT. It yields the protein CASSATGDSGNTIYF. Complete variable domain (other parts from reference TRBV5-1 and TRBJ1-3): KAGVTQTPRYLIKTRGQQVTLSCSPISGHRSVSWYQQTPGQGLQFLFEYFSETQRNKGNFPGRFSGRQFSNSRSEMNVSTLELGDSALYLCASSATGDSGNTIYFGEGSWLTVV.

The chain links TRBV7-3 to TRBJ2-5; a weak D match, TRBD1 (5 bases). In germline, CDR1 is SGHTA, CDR2 FQGTGA. Trimming removed 0 bases at V and 4 bases at J, with 15 bases between. The CDR3 is 16 amino acids. The CDR3 reads CASSLTAQGNLETQYF. Written as DNA, the CDR3 is TGTGCCAGCAGCTTAACGGCGCAGGGCAATTTAGAGACCCAGTACTTC.

Here the CDR3 reads CASSPTRNEQFF. The CDR3 bases are TGTGCCAGCAGCCCAACTAGGAATGAGCAGTTCTTC. This rearrangement joins TRBV5-4 to TRBJ2-1; a possible D gene is TRBD2 (5 bases). The V end was cut by 4 bases, the J end by 7 bases, with 9 bases between. The CDR3 loop spans 12 amino acids. CDR1 and CDR2 from the germline V gene are SGHNT and YYREEE (reference sequence).

The gene calls are TRBV7-7 and TRBJ2-5, with 7 nucleotides matching TRBD1. With 2 bases clipped from V and 4 bases from J, the junction kept 7 bases outside the gene matches. CDR3 length equals 15 residues. CDR1 is SSHAT and CDR2 is FNYEAQ in the germline V gene (reference sequence). CDR3 coding DNA: TGTGCCAGCAGCTTAAGGGGGCAGGGGGTAGAGACCCAGTACTTC. This translates into CASSLRGQGVETQYF. The full variable domain, its missing parts supplied by reference TRBV7-7 and TRBJ2-5, is GAGVSQSPRYKVTKRGQDVTLRCDPISSHATLYWYQQALGQGPEFLTYFNYEAQPDKSGLPSDRFSAERPEGSISTLTIQRTEQRDSAMYRCASSLRGQGVETQYFGPGTRLLVL.

The V and J genes are TRBV3-1 (or the pseudogene TRBV3-2) and TRBJ2-5, with D maybe TRBD1 (5 bases). V dropped 3 bases and J dropped 0 bases, with 14 bases sitting between them. Germline V CDR1 and CDR2: LGHDT, YNNKEL (reference sequence). CDR3 length: 16 amino acids. This CDR3 is CASSHGGRGYQETQYF. CDR3 coding DNA: TGTGCCAGCAGCCATGGTGGTAGGGGATACCAAGAGACCCAGTACTTC.

This clone has a single count. The J gene is TRBJ2-2, the V gene TRBV10-3, with a tentative D call TRBD1 (5 bases). The CDR3 runs 14 residues. Per the germline V gene, CDR1 is ENHRY and CDR2 is SYGVKD. The V end lost 10 bases, the J end lost 3 bases, and 15 bases lay between the germline ends. CDR3 residues: CATQGTDHTGELFF. Written as DNA, the CDR3 is TGTGCCACCCAGGGTACAGACCACACCGGGGAGCTGTTTTTT.

This clone appeared once. The rearrangement joins TRBV7-9 to TRBJ2-7, with 12 bases matching TRBD1. CDR3 length: 13 amino acids. V shed 8 bases, J shed 6 bases, and the junction held 5 bases outside the gene matches. The V gene's germline CDR1 is SEHNR and CDR2 FQNEAQ (reference sequence). The CDR3 DNA sequence: TGTGCCAGCGCGGTGGGACAGGGGGCCGAGCAGTACTTC. Its protein is CASAVGQGAEQYF.

V usage is TRBV7-7 and J usage is TRBJ2-5, with 10 bases matching TRBD2. This CDR3 spans 16 amino acids. The germline V gene has CDR1 SSHAT and CDR2 FNYEAQ (reference sequence). The J segment lost 7 bases and the V segment lost 5 bases, leaving 13 bases of the junction unmatched. CDR3 protein: CASSTRESGGAGTQYF. The CDR3 DNA follows: TGTGCCAGCAGCACCCGGGAGAGCGGGGGGGCCGGGACCCAGTACTTC.

The chain is built from TRBV7-9 and TRBJ2-3; 10 bases align to TRBD2. The CDR3 loop spans 16 amino acids. With V trimmed by 0 bases and J by 4 bases, 4 bases remained unmatched. CDR1 SEHNR and CDR2 FQNEAQ come from the germline V gene (reference sequence). DNA for the CDR3: TGTGCCAGCAGCTTAGCACTAGCGGGGCTCCCAGATACGCAGTATTTT. This encodes CASSLALAGLPDTQYF.

The chain combines TRBV6-1 with TRBJ2-3, with 7 bases lining up with TRBD1. In germline, CDR1 is MNHNS, CDR2 SASEGT. V was pared by 6 bases and J by 4 bases, with 7 bases of the junction left unmatched. The CDR3 is 14 amino acids. CDR3 sequence reads: CASRDPTGSDTQYF. The CDR3 DNA sequence: TGTGCCAGCAGGGACCCGACAGGGTCAGATACGCAGTATTTT.

This sequence joins TRBV18 and TRBJ1-6; TRBD1 matches 7 bases. Germline V gene sequence: CDR1 KGHSH, CDR2 LQKENI. V lost 6 bases to trimming and J lost 9 bases; unmatched junction nucleotides: 14. The CDR3 extends over 16 amino acids. DNA for the CDR3: TGTGCCAGCTCCCCCAACGGACAGGCTGAGGGTTCACCCCTCCACTTT. Amino acid sequence: CASSPNGQAEGSPLHF.

The chain uses TRBV7-9 and TRBJ1-3; D is unresolved. Germline V CDR1 and CDR2: SEHNR, FQNEAQ (reference sequence). The CDR3 spans 15 residues. V was trimmed by 5 bases and J by 2 bases, leaving 13 bases between them. The CDR3 nucleotides read TGTGCCAGCAGCCCCTCCGGGAGAGCTGGAAACACCATATATTTT. This translates into CASSPSGRAGNTIYF.

The rearrangement links TRBV28 to TRBJ2-5, with 7 positions matching TRBD1. V shed 6 bases and J 5 bases; nucleotides not matched to a gene: 6. Germline lookup yields CDR1 MDHEN and CDR2 SYDVKM. The CDR3 has 13 residues. DNA of the CDR3: TGTGCCAGCAGGGCGACAGGGCCGGAGACCCAGTACTTC. The encoded protein is CASRATGPETQYF.

The V gene is TRBV12-3 or TRBV12-4, the J gene TRBJ1-1; 7 nucleotides match TRBD1. V lost 1 base and J lost 8; bases outside the gene matches: 4. This CDR3 has 13 amino acids. The CDR3: CASSLGSDREAFF. The CDR3 DNA reads as TGTGCCAGCAGTTTAGGGTCGGACAGGGAAGCTTTCTTT.

The rearrangement links TRBV24-1 to TRBJ1-4, with D unclear. The CDR3 is 13 residues long. The germline gives CDR1 KGHDR, CDR2 SFDVKD. V lost 4 bases, J lost 8 bases, and 10 bases lay in between. CDR3 nucleotide sequence: TGTGCCACCAGTGAACGGGGAGGCGAAAAACTGTTTTTT. It encodes CATSERGGEKLFF.